Presented here are 19 T cell receptor beta chains from one specimen sequenced in a study of T cell responses to AZD1222 COVID-19 vaccine. Sequencing was performed with immunoSEQ multiplex PCR; in TCRdb, only in-frame clones are kept and a portion is missing. Counted here are some 84,000 clones, approximately 88% occurring once; the ten biggest clones make up 11%. The sequencing here drew on peripheral blood, taken 28 days after the second AZD1222 dose. The receptors derive from an adult who received the AZD1222 COVID-19 vaccine.

The chain combines TRBV30 with TRBJ1-4; D unresolved. CDR3 size: 11 residues. Germline loops: CDR1 GTSNPN, CDR2 SVGIG (reference sequence). The V end was cut by 0 bases, the J end by 7 bases, with 3 bases between. CDR3 sequence: CAWSVAEKLFF. For the CDR3, the DNA is TGTGCCTGGAGTGTAGCTGAAAAACTGTTTTTT.

This chain links TRBV7-3 with TRBJ2-1; unclear D gene. CDR1 and CDR2 from the germline V gene are SGHTA and FQGTGA. V lost 0 bases to trimming and J lost 8 bases, with 5 bases between them. The CDR3 totals 12 residues. CDR3 in amino acids: CASSLTGHEQFF. As DNA, the CDR3 is TGTGCCAGCAGCTTAACAGGTCATGAGCAGTTCTTC.

The chain employs TRBV12-3 or TRBV12-4 and TRBJ1-1; possible D gene TRBD1, 5 bases. V was pared by 3 bases and J by 7 bases, with 12 bases between. The CDR3 totals 13 residues. The CDR3 nucleotides read TGTGCCAGCAGTTTGGGGTGGGGACGTGAAGCTTTCTTT. Translation gives CASSLGWGREAFF.

The V gene is TRBV29-1, the J gene TRBJ1-3; D gene ambiguous. Trimming took 6 bases from V and 0 from J, leaving 9 bases between them. Germline-derived CDR1 and CDR2 are SQVTM and ANQGSEA. The CDR3 loop spans 13 amino acids. The CDR3 DNA sequence: TGCAGCGTCCAGGCCAACTCTGGAAACACCATATATTTT. It translates to CSVQANSGNTIYF. The whole variable domain, filled in from reference TRBV29-1 and TRBJ1-3, reads SAVISQKPSRDICQRGTSLTIQCQVDSQVTMMFWYRQQPGQSLTLIATANQGSEATYESGFVIDKFPISRPNLTFSTLTVSNMSPEDSSIYLCSVQANSGNTIYFGEGSWLTVV.

The V call is TRBV16, the J call TRBJ2-1; D is unresolved. Germline assignment: CDR1 KGHSY and CDR2 FQNENV. Trimming shortened V by 3 bases and J by 4 bases, and 1 base separated the two germline ends. The CDR3 sequence is 11 residues long. The CDR3 protein is CASSQYNEQFF. CDR3 in DNA: TGTGCCAGCAGCCAGTACAATGAGCAGTTCTTC.

The V call is TRBV24-1, the J call TRBJ1-2; D may be TRBD1 (5 bases). Germline V gives CDR1 KGHDR, CDR2 SFDVKD. The CDR3 contains 16 residues. V was cut by 4 bases and J by 2 bases, with 16 bases left in between. The CDR3: CATSEPTSRDNYGYTF. CDR3 sequence (DNA): TGTGCCACCAGTGAACCAACCTCCCGGGACAACTATGGCTACACCTTC.

V usage is TRBV4-1 and J usage is TRBJ1-5; the match to TRBD1 covers 7 bases. The germline CDR1 and CDR2 sequences are MGHRA and YSYEKL. The CDR3 consists of 16 residues. Trimming removed 0 bases from V and 5 bases from J; junction bases left unmatched: 7. CDR3 bases: TGCGCCAGCAGCCAAGACGGGGCAGGGGGGGATCAGCCCCAGCATTTT. This translates into CASSQDGAGGDQPQHF.

The V call is TRBV28, the J call TRBJ1-2; D ambiguous. CDR1 and CDR2 (germline): MDHEN, SYDVKM. CDR3 length equals 15 residues. V was cut by 5 bases and J by 5 bases, with 18 bases left in between. CDR3 sequence: CASSLRQVSVYGYTF. In nucleotides, the CDR3 is TGTGCCAGCAGTCTGCGTCAGGTCTCTGTTTATGGCTACACCTTC.

The chain links TRBV10-3 to TRBJ1-4; 9 nucleotides line up with TRBD1. The CDR3 is 15 amino acids. V lost 4 bases to trimming and J lost 8 bases; unmatched junction nucleotides: 8. Germline V CDR1 and CDR2: ENHRY, SYGVKD. The CDR3: CAISVRGQGEEKLFF. CDR3 nucleotide sequence: TGTGCCATCAGTGTAAGGGGACAGGGCGAGGAAAAACTGTTTTTT.

This clone was seen once. V gene TRBV28 combines with J gene TRBJ1-2; weak D call: TRBD1 (5 bases). The germline V and J ends were trimmed by 2 bases and 8 bases, with 15 bases remaining between them. CDR3 size: 14 residues. Germline CDR1 MDHEN, CDR2 SYDVKM. In DNA form, the CDR3 reads TGTGCCAGCAGTTTAAGTGGGCCATGGGGGGGCTACACCTTC. Translating it yields CASSLSGPWGGYTF.

This rearrangement joins TRBV29-1 to TRBJ2-2; TRBD1 or TRBD2 may be the D gene (5 bases each). Per germline, CDR1 SQVTM and CDR2 ANQGSEA. Trimming stripped 4 bases from V and 5 bases from J, with 17 bases between. This CDR3 is built from 15 residues. As DNA, the CDR3 is TGCAGCGTTGGAAGCGGACTGGGGGAAACCGGGGAGCTGTTTTTT. It encodes CSVGSGLGETGELFF.

This chain connects TRBV7-2 to TRBJ1-6, with no clear D. The V and J ends lost 1 base and 0 bases respectively, with 4 bases between them. CDR3 length: 15 amino acids. Germline V gene data show CDR1 as SGHTA and CDR2 as FQGNSA. The CDR3 region has the DNA TGTGCCAGCAGCTTAGGATACTCCTATAATTCACCCCTCCACTTT. This codes for CASSLGYSYNSPLHF.

This chain uses TRBV28 with TRBJ1-1; no clear D gene. Germline V gene sequence: CDR1 MDHEN, CDR2 SYDVKM. This CDR3 spans 11 amino acids. V gave up 3 bases and J gave up 3 bases, with 2 bases separating them. CDR3 in DNA: TGTGCCAGCAGTTTGTACACTGAAGCTTTCTTT. It translates to CASSLYTEAFF.

The chain is built from TRBV5-1 and TRBJ1-3, with D unclear. From germline, CDR1 is SGHRS and CDR2 YFSETQ. The CDR3 consists of 11 residues. Trimming took 4 bases from V and 6 from J, leaving 5 bases between them. The CDR3 coding sequence is TGCGCCAGCAGCCGAGAAAACACCATATATTTT. This encodes CASSRENTIYF.

This chain uses TRBV5-6 with TRBJ1-2; the D gene is possibly TRBD1 (5 bases). This CDR3 spans 16 amino acids. Germline assignment: CDR1 SGHDT and CDR2 YYEEEE. Trimming stripped 4 bases from V and 1 base from J, with 17 bases between. In DNA, the CDR3 is TGTGCCAGCAGCGCCGGGGCAGGTGGTTTTAACTATGGCTACACCTTC. Translation gives CASSAGAGGFNYGYTF.

V is TRBV4-3 and J is TRBJ2-1; unclear D gene. V was shortened by 1 base and J by 5 bases, with 6 bases between the two germline ends. Germline lookup yields CDR1 LGHNA and CDR2 YSLEER. The CDR3 spans 13 residues. The CDR3 sequence is CASSQGPDNEQFF. CDR3 DNA sequence: TGCGCCAGCAGCCAAGGACCCGACAATGAGCAGTTCTTC.

This chain uses TRBV7-9 with TRBJ2-3, with 7 bases aligning to TRBD1. V was pared by 3 bases and J by 1 base, with 1 base of the junction left unmatched. This CDR3 is 14 amino acids long. Germline V gene sequence: CDR1 SEHNR, CDR2 FQNEAQ (reference sequence). The CDR3 loop reads CASSFGQGTDTQYF. Here the CDR3 DNA reads TGTGCCAGCAGCTTCGGACAGGGCACAGATACGCAGTATTTT.

The rearrangement links TRBV28 to TRBJ2-3, with 11 nucleotides matching TRBD2. The CDR3 loop spans 16 amino acids. J was trimmed by 0 bases and V by 6 bases; bases with no gene match: 5. In germline, CDR1 is MDHEN, CDR2 SYDVKM. The DNA for the CDR3 is TGTGCCAGCAGGACTAGCGGGGTTAGAAGCACAGATACGCAGTATTTT. It yields the protein CASRTSGVRSTDTQYF.

Within the sample, this clone is medium-sized. This chain joins TRBV4-1 and TRBJ1-1, with D perhaps matching TRBD1 (6 bases). CDR1 and CDR2 from the germline V gene are MGHRA and YSYEKL. This CDR3 spans 14 amino acids. V lost 4 bases, J lost 7 bases, and 16 bases lay in between. In DNA, the CDR3 is TGCGCCAGCAGCCCCGAGCGACAGGACTTTGAAGCTTTCTTT. Its translation: CASSPERQDFEAFF.